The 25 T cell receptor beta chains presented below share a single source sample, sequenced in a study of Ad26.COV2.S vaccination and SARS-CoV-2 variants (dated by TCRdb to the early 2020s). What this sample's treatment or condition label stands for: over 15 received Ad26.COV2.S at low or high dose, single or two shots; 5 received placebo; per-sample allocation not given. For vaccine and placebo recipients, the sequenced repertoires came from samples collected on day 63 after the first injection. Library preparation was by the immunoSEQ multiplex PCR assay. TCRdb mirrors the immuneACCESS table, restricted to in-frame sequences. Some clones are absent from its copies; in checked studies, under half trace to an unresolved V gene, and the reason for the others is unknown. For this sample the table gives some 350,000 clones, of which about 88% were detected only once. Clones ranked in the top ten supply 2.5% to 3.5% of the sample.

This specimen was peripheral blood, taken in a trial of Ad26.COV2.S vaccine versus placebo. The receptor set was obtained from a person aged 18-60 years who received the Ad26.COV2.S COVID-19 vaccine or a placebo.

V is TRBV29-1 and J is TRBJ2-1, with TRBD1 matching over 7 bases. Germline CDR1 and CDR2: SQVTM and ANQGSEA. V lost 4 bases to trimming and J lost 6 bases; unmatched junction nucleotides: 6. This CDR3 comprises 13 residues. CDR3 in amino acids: CSVGSGGSNEQFF. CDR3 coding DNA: TGCAGCGTTGGTTCAGGGGGTTCCAATGAGCAGTTCTTC.

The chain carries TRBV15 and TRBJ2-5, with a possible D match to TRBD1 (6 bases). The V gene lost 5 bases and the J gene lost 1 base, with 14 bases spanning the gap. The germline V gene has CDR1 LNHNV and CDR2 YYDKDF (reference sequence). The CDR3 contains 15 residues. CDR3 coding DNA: TGTGCCACCAGCGCTCCCGAGGGGGTCCAAGAGACCCAGTACTTC. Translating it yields CATSAPEGVQETQYF.

The CDR3 DNA reads TGTGCCAGTACCCAATCAGGGGGCGTTTTCTCTGGGGCCAACGTCCTGACTTTC. Amino acids: CASTQSGGVFSGANVLTF. The chain joins TRBV19 to TRBJ2-6; 8 bases fit TRBD1. V lost 7 bases to trimming and J lost 0 bases; unmatched junction nucleotides: 11. The CDR3 extends over 18 amino acids. The germline CDR1 and CDR2 sequences are LNHDA and SQIVND (reference sequence).

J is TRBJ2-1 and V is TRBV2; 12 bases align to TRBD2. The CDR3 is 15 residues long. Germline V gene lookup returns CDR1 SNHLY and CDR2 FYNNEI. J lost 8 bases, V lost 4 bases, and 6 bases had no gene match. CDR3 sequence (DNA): TGTGCCAGCAGTGCGACTAGCGGGGGCCGGGATGAGCAGTTCTTC. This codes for CASSATSGGRDEQFF.

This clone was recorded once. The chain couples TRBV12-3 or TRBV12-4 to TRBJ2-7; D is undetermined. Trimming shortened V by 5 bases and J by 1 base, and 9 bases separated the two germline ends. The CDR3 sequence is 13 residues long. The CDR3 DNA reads TGTGCCAGCAGTCAGACTGAATCCTACGAGCAGTACTTC. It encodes CASSQTESYEQYF.

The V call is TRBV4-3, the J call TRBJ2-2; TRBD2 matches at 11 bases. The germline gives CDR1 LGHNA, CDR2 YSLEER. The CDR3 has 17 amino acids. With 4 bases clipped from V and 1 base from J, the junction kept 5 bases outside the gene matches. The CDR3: CASSLVSGGENTGELFF. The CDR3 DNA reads TGCGCCAGCAGCCTAGTTAGCGGGGGGGAGAACACCGGGGAGCTGTTTTTT.

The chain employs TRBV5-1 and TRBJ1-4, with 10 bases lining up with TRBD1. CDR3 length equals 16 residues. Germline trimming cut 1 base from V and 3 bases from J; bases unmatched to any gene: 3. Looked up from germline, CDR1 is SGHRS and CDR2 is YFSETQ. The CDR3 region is CASSLLGQGANEKLFF. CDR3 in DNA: TGCGCCAGCAGCTTGCTAGGACAGGGGGCTAATGAAAAACTGTTTTTT. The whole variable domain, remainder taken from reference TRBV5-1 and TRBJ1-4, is KAGVTQTPRYLIKTRGQQVTLSCSPISGHRSVSWYQQTPGQGLQFLFEYFSETQRNKGNFPGRFSGRQFSNSRSEMNVSTLELGDSALYLCASSLLGQGANEKLFFGSGTQLSVL.

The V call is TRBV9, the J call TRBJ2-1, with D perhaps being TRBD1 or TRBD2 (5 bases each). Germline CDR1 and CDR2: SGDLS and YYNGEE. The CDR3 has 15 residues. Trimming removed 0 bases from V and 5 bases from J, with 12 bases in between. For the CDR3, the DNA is TGTGCCAGCAGCGTAGAACCCGGGGACCACAATGAGCAGTTCTTC. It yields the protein CASSVEPGDHNEQFF.

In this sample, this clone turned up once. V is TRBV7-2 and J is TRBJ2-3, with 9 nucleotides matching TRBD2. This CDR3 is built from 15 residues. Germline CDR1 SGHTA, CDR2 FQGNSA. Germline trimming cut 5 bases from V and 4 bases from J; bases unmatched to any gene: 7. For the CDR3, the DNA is TGTGCCAGCAGCGCCAGCGGGAGGTCGGCAGATACGCAGTATTTT. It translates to CASSASGRSADTQYF.

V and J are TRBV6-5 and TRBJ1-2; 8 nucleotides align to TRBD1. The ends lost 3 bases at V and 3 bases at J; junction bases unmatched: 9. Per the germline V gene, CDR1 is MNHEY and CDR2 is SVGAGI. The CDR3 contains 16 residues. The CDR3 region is CASSYSRTGSHYGYTF. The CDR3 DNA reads TGTGCCAGCAGTTATTCCCGGACAGGGTCCCACTATGGCTACACCTTC.

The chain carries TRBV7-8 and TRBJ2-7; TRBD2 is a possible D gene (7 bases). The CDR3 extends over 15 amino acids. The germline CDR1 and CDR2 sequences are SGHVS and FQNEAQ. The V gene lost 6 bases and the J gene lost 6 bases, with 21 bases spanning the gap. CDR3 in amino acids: CASSTTGGPLSEQYF. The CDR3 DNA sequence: TGTGCCAGCAGTACCACGGGGGGCCCACTATCCGAGCAGTACTTC.

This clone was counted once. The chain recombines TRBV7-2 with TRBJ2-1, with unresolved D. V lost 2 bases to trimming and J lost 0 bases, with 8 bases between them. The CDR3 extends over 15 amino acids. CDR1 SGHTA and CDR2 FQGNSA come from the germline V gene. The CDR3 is CASSLIASSYNEQFF. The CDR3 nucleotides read TGTGCCAGCAGCTTAATAGCTAGCTCCTACAATGAGCAGTTCTTC.

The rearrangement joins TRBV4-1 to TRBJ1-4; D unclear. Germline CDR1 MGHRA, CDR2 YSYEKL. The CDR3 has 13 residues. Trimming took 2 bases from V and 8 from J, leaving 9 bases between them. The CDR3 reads CASSQFPQEKLFF. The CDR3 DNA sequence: TGCGCCAGCAGCCAATTCCCACAGGAAAAACTGTTTTTT.

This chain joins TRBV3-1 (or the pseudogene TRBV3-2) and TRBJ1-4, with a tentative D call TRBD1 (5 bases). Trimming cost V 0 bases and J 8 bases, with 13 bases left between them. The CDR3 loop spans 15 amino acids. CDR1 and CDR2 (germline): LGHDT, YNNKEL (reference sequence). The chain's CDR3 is CASSQDRVRAEKLFF. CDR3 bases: TGTGCCAGCAGCCAAGATCGGGTCAGGGCGGAAAAACTGTTTTTT.

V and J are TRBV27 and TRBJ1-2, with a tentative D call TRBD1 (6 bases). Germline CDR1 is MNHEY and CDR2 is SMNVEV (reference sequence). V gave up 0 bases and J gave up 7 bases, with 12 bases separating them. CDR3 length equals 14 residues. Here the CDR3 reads CASSLSAGARGYTF. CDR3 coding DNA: TGTGCCAGCAGTTTATCGGCAGGGGCGCGTGGCTACACCTTC.

CDR3: CASSLARSGRGSDEQFF. The CDR3 DNA sequence: TGTGCCAGCAGCTTAGCGCGTAGCGGGAGGGGCTCGGATGAGCAGTTCTTC. The rearrangement joins TRBV7-7 to TRBJ2-1; 11 nucleotides agree with TRBD2. Germline V CDR1 and CDR2: SSHAT, FNYEAQ (reference sequence). CDR3 length equals 17 residues. The ends lost 0 bases at V and 8 bases at J; junction bases unmatched: 9.

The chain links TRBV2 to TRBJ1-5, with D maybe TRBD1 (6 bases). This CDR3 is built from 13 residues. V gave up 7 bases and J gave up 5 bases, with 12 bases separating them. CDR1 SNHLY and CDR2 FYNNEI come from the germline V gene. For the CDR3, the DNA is TGTGCCAGCAACGGACAGAATGATCAGCCCCAGCATTTT. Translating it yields CASNGQNDQPQHF.

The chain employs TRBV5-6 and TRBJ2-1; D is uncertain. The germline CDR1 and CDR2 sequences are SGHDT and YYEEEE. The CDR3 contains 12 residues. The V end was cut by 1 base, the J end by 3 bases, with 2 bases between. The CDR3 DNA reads TGTGCCAGCAGCTTGATCTACAATGAGCAGTTCTTC. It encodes CASSLIYNEQFF.

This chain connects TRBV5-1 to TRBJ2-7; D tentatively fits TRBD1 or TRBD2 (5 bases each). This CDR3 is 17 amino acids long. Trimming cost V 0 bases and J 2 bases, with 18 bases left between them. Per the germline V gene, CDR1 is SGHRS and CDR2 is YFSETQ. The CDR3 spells CASSLGSSAGTPYEQYF. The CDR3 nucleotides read TGCGCCAGCAGCTTGGGATCCTCGGCCGGGACCCCCTACGAGCAGTACTTC. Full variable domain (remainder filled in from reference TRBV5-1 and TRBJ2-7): KAGVTQTPRYLIKTRGQQVTLSCSPISGHRSVSWYQQTPGQGLQFLFEYFSETQRNKGNFPGRFSGRQFSNSRSEMNVSTLELGDSALYLCASSLGSSAGTPYEQYFGPGTRLTVT.

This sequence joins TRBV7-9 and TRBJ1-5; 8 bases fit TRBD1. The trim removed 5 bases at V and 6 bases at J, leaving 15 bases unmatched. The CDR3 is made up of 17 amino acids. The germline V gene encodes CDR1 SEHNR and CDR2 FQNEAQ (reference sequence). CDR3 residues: CASSPGQGRTAGQPQHF. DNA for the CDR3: TGTGCCAGCAGCCCCGGACAGGGAAGGACGGCGGGTCAGCCCCAGCATTTT.

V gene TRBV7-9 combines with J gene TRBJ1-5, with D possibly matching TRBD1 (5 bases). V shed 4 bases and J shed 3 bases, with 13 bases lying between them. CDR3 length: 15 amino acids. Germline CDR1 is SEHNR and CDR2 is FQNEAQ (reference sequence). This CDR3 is CASSSAAGTNQPQHF. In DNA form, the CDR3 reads TGTGCCAGCAGCTCAGCAGCGGGGACCAATCAGCCCCAGCATTTT. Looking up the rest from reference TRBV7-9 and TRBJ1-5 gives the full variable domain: DTGVSQNPRHKITKRGQNVTFRCDPISEHNRLYWYRQTLGQGPEFLTYFQNEAQLEKSRLLSDRFSAERPKGSFSTLEIQRTEQGDSAMYLCASSSAAGTNQPQHFGDGTRLSIL.

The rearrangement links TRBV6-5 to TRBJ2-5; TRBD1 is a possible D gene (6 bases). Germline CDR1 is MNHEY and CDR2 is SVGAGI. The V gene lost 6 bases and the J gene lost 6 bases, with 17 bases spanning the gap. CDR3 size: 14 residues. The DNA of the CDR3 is TGTGCCAGCAGACCCGCAGGGGCAGTGAAGACCCAGTACTTC. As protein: CASRPAGAVKTQYF.

The CDR3 DNA follows: TGTGCCAGCAGCTTGGGTTCCGAAAAACTGTTTTTT. Its protein product is CASSLGSEKLFF. This rearrangement joins TRBV5-4 to TRBJ1-4; D ambiguous. Germline V gives CDR1 SGHNT, CDR2 YYREEE (reference sequence). This CDR3 spans 12 amino acids. Trimming took off 0 bases at V and 8 bases at J, with 5 bases between the two ends.

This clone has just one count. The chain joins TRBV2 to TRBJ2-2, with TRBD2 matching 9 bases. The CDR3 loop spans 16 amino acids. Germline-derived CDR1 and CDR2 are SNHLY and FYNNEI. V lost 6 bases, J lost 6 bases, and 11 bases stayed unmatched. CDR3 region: CASSYETGTSSGELFF. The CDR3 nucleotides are TGTGCCAGCAGCTACGAAACCGGGACTAGCTCCGGGGAGCTGTTTTTT.

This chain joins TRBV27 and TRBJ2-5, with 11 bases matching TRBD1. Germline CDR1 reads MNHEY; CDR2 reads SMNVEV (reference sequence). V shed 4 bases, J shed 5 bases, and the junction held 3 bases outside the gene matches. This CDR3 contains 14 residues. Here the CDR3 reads CASSWGQGVETQYF. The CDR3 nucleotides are TGTGCCAGCAGTTGGGGACAGGGGGTGGAGACCCAGTACTTC.